Listed here is a single T cell receptor (beta chain). This sample was taken from a study of blood T cell repertoires in COVID-19. The V gene end was trimmed by 5 bases and the J gene end by 5 bases; junction bases not matched to a gene: 5. CDR3 size: 14 residues. CDR1 and CDR2 (germline): SGHTA, FQGTGA. The assay was immunoSEQ multiplex PCR, and TCRdb's table has in-frame clones only and misses some. The sample lists about 75,000 clones, more than 75% occurring once. This TCR derives from a human donor in a cohort sampled during active COVID-19. Sequenced material: peripheral blood. This chain joins TRBV7-3 and TRBJ2-5; 10 bases line up with TRBD1. CDR3 protein: CASSISGQGETQYF. The DNA for the CDR3 is TGTGCCAGCAGCATCTCGGGACAGGGGGAGACCCAGTACTTC.